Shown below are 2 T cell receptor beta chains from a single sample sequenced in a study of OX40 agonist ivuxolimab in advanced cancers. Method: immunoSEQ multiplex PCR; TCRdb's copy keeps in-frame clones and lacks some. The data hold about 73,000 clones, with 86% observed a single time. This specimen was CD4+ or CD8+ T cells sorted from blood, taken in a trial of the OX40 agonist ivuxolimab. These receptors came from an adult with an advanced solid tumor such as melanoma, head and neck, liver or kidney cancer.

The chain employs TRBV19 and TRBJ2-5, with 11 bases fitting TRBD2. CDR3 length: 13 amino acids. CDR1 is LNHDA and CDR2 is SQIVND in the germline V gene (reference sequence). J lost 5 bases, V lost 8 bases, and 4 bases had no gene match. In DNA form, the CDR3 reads TGTGCCAGTTCACTAGCGGGAGCTGAGACCCAGTACTTC. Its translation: CASSLAGAETQYF.

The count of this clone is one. CDR3 residues: CAIMGADTQYF. The CDR3 nucleotides are TGTGCCATCATGGGGGCAGATACGCAGTATTTT. V gene TRBV10-3 combines with J gene TRBJ2-3; D is tentatively TRBD1 or TRBD2 (5 bases each). CDR1 and CDR2 from the germline V gene are ENHRY and SYGVKD. This CDR3 spans 11 amino acids. Trimming shortened V by 7 bases and J by 4 bases, and 6 bases separated the two germline ends.